Sequencing of this TCR beta chain was carried out in a study of T cells after yellow fever vaccination. It was through 5'RACE template switching that TCR cDNA was made, with a universal primer site and UMIs added. In TCRdb, the 5' RACE reads were re-called with MiXCR into one record per CDR3 protein. Found here are some 200,000 distinct CDR3 sequences, approximately 11% of them singletons; the top ten hold 35% to 40%. The sample holds a few counts of this clonotype. No antigen is known for it. Broader study findings: Secondary responses were weaker yet peaked faster, day 5 versus 15. Booster samples showed a return of most primary-vaccination clones (around 95% CD4, about 88% CD8). Repertoires sorted by FACS could include abundant clonotypes that are contaminants from the bulk population.

The CDR3 is 15 amino acids. The junction had 8 bases not matched to a gene; V was cut back by 4 bases and J by 6 bases. The germline V gene has CDR1 KGHDR and CDR2 SFDVKD. The chain recombines TRBV24-1 with TRBJ2-1, with 7 bases lining up with TRBD1. The sequence derives from a man aged 18-30 years who received the YFV17D yellow fever vaccine. Sequenced material: CD8+ T cells sorted from PBMCs, taken 15 days after the yellow fever booster vaccination. The CDR3, as DNA: TGTGCCACCAGTGAAGACAGGGAGATCCCCAATGAGCAGTTCTTC. Translation: CATSEDREIPNEQFF.